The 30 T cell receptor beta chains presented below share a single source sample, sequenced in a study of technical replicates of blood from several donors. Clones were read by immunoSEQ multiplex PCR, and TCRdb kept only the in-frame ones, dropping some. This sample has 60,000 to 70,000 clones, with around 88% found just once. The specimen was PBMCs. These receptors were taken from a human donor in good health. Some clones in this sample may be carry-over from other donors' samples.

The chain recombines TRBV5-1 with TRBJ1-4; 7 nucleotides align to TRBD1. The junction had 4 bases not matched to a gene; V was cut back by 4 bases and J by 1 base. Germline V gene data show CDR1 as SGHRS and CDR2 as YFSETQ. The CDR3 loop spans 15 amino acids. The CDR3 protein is CASSTTGVTNEKLFF. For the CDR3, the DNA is TGCGCCAGCAGCACCACAGGGGTAACTAATGAAAAACTGTTTTTT. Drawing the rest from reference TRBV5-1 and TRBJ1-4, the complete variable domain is KAGVTQTPRYLIKTRGQQVTLSCSPISGHRSVSWYQQTPGQGLQFLFEYFSETQRNKGNFPGRFSGRQFSNSRSEMNVSTLELGDSALYLCASSTTGVTNEKLFFGSGTQLSVL.

CDR3 protein: CASSPRGQGPYEQYF. The DNA for the CDR3 is TGTGCCAGCAGCCCCAGGGGACAGGGGCCGTATGAGCAGTACTTC. The V gene is TRBV7-2, the J gene TRBJ2-7; 10 positions agree with TRBD1. Germline V CDR1 and CDR2: SGHTA, FQGNSA. This CDR3 contains 15 residues. V was clipped by 5 bases and J by 7 bases; unmatched bases: 11.

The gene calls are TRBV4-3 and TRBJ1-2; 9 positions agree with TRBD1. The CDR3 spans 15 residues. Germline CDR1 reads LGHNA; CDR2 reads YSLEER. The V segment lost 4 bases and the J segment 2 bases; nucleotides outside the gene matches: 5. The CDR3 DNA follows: TGCGCCAGCAGCCGGGACAGGGCTGGGAACTATGGCTACACCTTC. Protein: CASSRDRAGNYGYTF.

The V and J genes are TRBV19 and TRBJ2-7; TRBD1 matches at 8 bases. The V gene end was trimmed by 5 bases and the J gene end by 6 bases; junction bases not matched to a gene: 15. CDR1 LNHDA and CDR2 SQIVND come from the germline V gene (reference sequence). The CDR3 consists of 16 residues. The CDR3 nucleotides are TGTGCCAGTAGTTCGAGGACAGGGCGATCGGTCGCCGAGCAGTACTTC. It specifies CASSSRTGRSVAEQYF.

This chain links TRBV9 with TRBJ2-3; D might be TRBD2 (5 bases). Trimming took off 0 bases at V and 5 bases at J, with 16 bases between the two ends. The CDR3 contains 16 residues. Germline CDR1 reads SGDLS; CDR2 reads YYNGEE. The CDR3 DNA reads TGTGCCAGCAGCGTAGGTTACTTATTGGGGAGAGATACGCAGTATTTT. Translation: CASSVGYLLGRDTQYF.

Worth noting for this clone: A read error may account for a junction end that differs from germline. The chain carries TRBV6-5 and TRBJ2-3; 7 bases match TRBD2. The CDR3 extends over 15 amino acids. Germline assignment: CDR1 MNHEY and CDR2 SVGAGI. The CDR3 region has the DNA TGTGCCAGCAGTGACTCGAGTGGGGGGGCAGATACGCAGTATTTT. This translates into CASSDSSGGADTQYF.

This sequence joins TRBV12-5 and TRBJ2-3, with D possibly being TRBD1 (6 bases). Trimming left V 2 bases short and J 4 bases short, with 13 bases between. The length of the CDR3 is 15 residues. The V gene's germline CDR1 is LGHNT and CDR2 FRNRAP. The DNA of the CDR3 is TGTGCTAGTGGTTTGTCTCTGGGGGCTCCAGATACGCAGTATTTT. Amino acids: CASGLSLGAPDTQYF.

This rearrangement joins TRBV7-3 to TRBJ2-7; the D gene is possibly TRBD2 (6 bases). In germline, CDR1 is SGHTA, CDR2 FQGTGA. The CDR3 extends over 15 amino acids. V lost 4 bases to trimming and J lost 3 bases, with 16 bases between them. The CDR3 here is CASSSGAGLIYEQYF. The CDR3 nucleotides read TGTGCCAGCAGCTCCGGGGCAGGACTAATCTACGAGCAGTACTTC.

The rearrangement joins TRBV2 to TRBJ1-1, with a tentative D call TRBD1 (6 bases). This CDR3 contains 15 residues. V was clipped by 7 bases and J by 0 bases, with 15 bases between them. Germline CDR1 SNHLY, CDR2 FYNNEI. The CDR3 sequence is CASIYRAGMNTEAFF. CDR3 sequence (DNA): TGTGCCAGCATCTACAGGGCTGGCATGAACACTGAAGCTTTCTTT.

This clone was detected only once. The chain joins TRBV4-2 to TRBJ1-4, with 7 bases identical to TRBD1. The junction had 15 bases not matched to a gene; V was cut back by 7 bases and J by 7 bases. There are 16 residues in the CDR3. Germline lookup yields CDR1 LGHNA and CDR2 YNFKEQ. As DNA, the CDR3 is TGTGCCAGCACCACGGGGGCCGGGACAGTAGGTGAAAAACTGTTTTTT. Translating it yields CASTTGAGTVGEKLFF.

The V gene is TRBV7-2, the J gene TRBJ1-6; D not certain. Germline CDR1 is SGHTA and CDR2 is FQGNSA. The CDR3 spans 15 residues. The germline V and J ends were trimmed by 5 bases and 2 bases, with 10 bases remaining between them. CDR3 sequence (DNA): TGTGCCAGCAGCCTAAACAGTCCCTATAATTCACCCCTCCACTTT. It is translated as CASSLNSPYNSPLHF.

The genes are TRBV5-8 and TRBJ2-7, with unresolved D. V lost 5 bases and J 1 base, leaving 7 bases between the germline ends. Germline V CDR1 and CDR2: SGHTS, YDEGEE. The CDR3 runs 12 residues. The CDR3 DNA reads TGTGCCAGCAGTAGTGAGTCCTACGAGCAGTACTTC. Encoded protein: CASSSESYEQYF.

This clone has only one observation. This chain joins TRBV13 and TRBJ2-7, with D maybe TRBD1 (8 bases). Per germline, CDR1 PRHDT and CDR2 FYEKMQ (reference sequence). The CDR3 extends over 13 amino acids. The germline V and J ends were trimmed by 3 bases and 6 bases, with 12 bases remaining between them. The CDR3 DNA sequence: TGTGCCAGCAGCTTTTACAGGGGGGGCGAGCAGTACTTC. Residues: CASSFYRGGEQYF.

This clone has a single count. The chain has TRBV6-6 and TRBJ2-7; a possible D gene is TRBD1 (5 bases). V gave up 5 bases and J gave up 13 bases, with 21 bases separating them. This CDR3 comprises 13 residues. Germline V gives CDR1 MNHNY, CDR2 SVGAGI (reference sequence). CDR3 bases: TGTGCCAGCAGTGTCGATCCGGTTCTAGGACACTACTTC. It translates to CASSVDPVLGHYF.

Written as DNA, the CDR3 is TGTGCCAGCAGCTTAACCGACAGGGTATCTTCGGAGACCCAGTACTTC. This translates into CASSLTDRVSSETQYF. This chain joins TRBV7-2 and TRBJ2-5; 7 nucleotides line up with TRBD1. The CDR3 covers 16 residues. The junction had 11 bases not matched to a gene; V was cut back by 2 bases and J by 5 bases. Germline CDR1 SGHTA, CDR2 FQGNSA.

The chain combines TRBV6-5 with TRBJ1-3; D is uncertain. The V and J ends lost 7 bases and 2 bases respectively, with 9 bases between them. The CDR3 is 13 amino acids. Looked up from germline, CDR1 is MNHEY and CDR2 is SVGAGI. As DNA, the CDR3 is TGTGCCAGCACCGTCAGTGCTGGAAACACCATATATTTT. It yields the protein CASTVSAGNTIYF.

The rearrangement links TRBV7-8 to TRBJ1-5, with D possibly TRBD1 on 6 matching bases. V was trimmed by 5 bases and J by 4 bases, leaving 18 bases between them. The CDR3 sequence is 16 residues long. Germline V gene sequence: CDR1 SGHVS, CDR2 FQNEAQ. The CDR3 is CASSPTRTDWNQPQHF. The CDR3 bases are TGTGCCAGCAGCCCGACTCGGACAGACTGGAATCAGCCCCAGCATTTT.

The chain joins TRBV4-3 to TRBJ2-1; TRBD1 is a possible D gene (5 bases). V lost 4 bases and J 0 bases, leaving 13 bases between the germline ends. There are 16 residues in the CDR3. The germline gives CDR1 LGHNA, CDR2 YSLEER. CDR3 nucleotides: TGCGCCAGCAGCCTCCGCTGGGGCAGCTCCTACAATGAGCAGTTCTTC. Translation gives CASSLRWGSSYNEQFF.

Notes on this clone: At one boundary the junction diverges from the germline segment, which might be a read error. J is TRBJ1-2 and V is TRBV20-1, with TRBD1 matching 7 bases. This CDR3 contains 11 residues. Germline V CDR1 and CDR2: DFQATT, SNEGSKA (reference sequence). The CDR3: CSARTGSFYNF. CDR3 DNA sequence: TGCAGTGCTAGGACAGGGAGCTTCTACAACTTC.

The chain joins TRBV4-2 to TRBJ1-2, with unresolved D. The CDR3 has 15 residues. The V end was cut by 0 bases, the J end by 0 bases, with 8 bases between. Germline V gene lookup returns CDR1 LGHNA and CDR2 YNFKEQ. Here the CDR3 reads CASSQDRSPNYGYTF. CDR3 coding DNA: TGTGCCAGCAGCCAAGATCGCAGTCCTAACTATGGCTACACCTTC.

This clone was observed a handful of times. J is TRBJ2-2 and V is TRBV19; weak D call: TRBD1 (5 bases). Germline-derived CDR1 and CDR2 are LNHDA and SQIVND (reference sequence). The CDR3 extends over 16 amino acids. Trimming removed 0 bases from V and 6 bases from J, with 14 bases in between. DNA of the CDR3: TGTGCCAGTAGTATAGATCTGGGCAGGGATCCCGGGGAGCTGTTTTTT. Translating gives CASSIDLGRDPGELFF. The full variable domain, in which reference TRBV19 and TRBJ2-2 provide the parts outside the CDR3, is DGGITQSPKYLFRKEGQNVTLSCEQNLNHDAMYWYRQDPGQGLRLIYYSQIVNDFQKGDIAEGYSVSREKKESFPLTVTSAQKNPTAFYLCASSIDLGRDPGELFFGEGSRLTVL.

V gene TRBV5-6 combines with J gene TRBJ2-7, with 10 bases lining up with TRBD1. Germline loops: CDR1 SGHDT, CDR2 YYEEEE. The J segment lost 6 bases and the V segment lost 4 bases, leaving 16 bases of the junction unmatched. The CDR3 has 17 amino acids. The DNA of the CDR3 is TGTGCCAGCAGCGAAATTCCCCGGGGACAGGGGTACCGCGAGCAGTACTTC. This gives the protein CASSEIPRGQGYREQYF. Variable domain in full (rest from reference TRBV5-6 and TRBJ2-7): DAGVTQSPTHLIKTRGQQVTLRCSPKSGHDTVSWYQQALGQGPQFIFQYYEEEERQRGNFPDRFSGHQFPNYSSELNVNALLLGDSALYLCASSEIPRGQGYREQYFGPGTRLTVT.

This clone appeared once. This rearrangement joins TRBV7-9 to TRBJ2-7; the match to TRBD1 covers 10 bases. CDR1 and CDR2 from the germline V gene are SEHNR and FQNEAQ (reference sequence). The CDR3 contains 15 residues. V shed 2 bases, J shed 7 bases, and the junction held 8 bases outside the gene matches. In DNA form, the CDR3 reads TGTGCCAGCAGCTTACGAGGGACAGGGGTCAGGGAGCAGTACTTC. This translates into CASSLRGTGVREQYF.

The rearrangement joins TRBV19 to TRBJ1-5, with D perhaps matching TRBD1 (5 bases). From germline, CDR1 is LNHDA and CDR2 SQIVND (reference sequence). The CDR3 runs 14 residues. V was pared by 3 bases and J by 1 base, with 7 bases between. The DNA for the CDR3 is TGTGCCAGTAGTATCGGGGGGAGCAATCAGCCCCAGCATTTT. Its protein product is CASSIGGSNQPQHF.

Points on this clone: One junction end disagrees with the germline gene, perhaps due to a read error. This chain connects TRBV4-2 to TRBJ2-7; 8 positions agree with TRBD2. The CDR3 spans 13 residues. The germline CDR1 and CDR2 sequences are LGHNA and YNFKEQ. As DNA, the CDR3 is TGTGCCAGCAGCCACCCTCTCTTTAGCGGGGTGCTCTTC. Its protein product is CASSHPLFSGVLF.

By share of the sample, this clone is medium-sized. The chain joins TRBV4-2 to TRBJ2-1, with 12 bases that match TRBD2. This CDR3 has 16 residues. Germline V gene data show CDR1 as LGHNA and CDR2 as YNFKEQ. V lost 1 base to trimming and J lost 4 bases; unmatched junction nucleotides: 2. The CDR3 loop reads CASSQGTSGEYNEQFF. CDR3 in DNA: TGTGCCAGCAGCCAAGGGACTAGCGGGGAGTACAATGAGCAGTTCTTC.

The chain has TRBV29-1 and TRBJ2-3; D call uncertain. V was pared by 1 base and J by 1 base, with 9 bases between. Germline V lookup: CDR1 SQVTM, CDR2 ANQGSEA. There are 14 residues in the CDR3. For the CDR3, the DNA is TGCAGCGTTGAAGCTTATCGTGGCACAGATACGCAGTATTTT. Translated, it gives CSVEAYRGTDTQYF.

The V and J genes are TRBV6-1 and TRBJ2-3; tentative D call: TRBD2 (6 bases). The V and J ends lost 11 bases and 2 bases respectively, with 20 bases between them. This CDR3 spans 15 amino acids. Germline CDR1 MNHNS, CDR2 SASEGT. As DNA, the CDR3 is TGTGCCTCCCGGGGGAGCCGGGGTAACACAGATACGCAGTATTTT. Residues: CASRGSRGNTDTQYF.

The CDR3 protein is CASSFGTGLNSPLHF. The CDR3, as DNA: TGTGCCAGCAGCTTTGGGACAGGTCTTAATTCACCCCTCCACTTT. The V and J genes are TRBV11-1 and TRBJ1-6; TRBD1 matches 8 bases. The ends lost 3 bases at V and 6 bases at J; junction bases unmatched: 4. This CDR3 region has 15 residues. The V gene's germline CDR1 is SGHAT and CDR2 FQDESV (reference sequence).

This CDR3 reads CASSYGTSGSYNEQYF. DNA of the CDR3: TGTGCCAGCAGTTACGGGACTAGCGGGAGTTACAACGAGCAGTACTTC. The J gene is TRBJ2-7, the V gene TRBV6-6, with TRBD2 identical over 14 bases. From germline, CDR1 is MNHNY and CDR2 SVGAGI (reference sequence). V lost 2 bases and J lost 5; bases outside the gene matches: 5. The CDR3 loop spans 16 amino acids.